This TCR beta chain is drawn from a study of CD8 T cells in Susac syndrome. With random hexamers, roughly 0.45 to 1 ug RNA was reverse transcribed. A single record per CDR3 protein comes from TCRdb applying MiXCR to the immunoSEQ multiplex PCR reads. The data contain roughly 120,000 distinct CDR3 sequences, roughly 94% of them singletons. V lost 1 base and J lost 3, with 7 bases in between. Germline V gives CDR1 LGHDT, CDR2 YNNKEL (reference sequence). The CDR3 covers 13 residues. The V gene is TRBV3-1, the J gene TRBJ2-7, with D possibly TRBD2 on 6 matching bases. The sequence derives from a human donor with multiple sclerosis. The source material was CD4+ T cells from PBMCs. The CDR3, as DNA: TGTGCCAGCAGCCAAGGCGGGAACTACGAGCAGTACTTC. Protein: CASSQGGNYEQYF.